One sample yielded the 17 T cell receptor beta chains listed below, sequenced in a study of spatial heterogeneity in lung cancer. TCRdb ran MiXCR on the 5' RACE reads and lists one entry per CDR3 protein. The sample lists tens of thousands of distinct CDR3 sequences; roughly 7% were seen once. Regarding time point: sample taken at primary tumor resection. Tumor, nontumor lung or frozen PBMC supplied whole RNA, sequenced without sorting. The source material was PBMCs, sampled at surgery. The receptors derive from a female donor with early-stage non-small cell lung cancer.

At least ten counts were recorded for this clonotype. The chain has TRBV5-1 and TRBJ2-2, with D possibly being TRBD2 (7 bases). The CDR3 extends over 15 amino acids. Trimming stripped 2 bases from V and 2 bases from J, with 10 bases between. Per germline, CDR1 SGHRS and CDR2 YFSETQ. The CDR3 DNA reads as TGCGCCAGCAGCTTCGGGGGGCGAAACACCGGGGAGCTGTTTTTT. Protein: CASSFGGRNTGELFF.

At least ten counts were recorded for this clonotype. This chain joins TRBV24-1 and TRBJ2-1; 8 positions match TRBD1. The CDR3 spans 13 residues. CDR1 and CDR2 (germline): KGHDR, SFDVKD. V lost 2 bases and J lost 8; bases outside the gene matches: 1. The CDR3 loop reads CATSDWTGYEQFF. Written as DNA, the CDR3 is TGTGCCACCAGTGATTGGACAGGGTATGAGCAGTTCTTC.

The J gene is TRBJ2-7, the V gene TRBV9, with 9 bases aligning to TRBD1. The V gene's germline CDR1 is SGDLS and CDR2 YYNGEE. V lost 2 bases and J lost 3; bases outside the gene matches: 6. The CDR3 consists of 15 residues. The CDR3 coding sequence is TGTGCCAGCAGCGTGGGACAGGGCCCATTCTACGAGCAGTACTTC. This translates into CASSVGQGPFYEQYF.

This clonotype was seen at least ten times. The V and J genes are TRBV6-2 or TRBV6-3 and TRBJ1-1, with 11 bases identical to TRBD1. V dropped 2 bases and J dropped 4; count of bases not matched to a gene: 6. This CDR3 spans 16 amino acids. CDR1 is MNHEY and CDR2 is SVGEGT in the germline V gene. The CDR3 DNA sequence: TGTGCCAGCAGTTACGGGACAGGGGGGATCAGCACTGAAGCTTTCTTT. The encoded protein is CASSYGTGGISTEAFF.

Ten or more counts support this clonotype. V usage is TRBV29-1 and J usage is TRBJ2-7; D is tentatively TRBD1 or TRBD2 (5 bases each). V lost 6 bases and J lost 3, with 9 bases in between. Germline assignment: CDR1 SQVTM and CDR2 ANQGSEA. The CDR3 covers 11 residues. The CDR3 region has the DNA TGCAGCGTCGGGACCAACTACGAGCAGTACTTC. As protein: CSVGTNYEQYF.

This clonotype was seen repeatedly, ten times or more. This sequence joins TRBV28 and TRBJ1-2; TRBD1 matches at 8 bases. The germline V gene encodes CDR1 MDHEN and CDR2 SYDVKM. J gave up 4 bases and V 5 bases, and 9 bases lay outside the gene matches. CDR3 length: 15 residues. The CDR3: CASSRQGRLAYGYTF. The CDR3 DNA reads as TGTGCCAGCAGTAGACAGGGGAGGCTGGCCTATGGCTACACCTTC.

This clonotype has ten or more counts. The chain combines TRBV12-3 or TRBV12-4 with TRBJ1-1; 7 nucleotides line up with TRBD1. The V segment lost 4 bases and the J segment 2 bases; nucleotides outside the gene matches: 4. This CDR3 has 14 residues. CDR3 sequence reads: CASSWDRTNTEAFF. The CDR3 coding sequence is TGTGCCAGCAGTTGGGACAGAACCAACACTGAAGCTTTCTTT.

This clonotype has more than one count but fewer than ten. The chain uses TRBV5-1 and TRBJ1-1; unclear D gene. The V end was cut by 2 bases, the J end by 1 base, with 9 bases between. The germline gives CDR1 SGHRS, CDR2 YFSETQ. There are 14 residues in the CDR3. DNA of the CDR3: TGCGCCAGCAGCTTCCAGGCAGAGAACACTGAAGCTTTCTTT. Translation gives CASSFQAENTEAFF.

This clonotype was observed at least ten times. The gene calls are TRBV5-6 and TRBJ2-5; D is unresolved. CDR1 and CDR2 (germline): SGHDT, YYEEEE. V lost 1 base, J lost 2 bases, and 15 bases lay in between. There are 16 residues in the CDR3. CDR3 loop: CASSLSRTAEQETQYF. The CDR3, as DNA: TGTGCCAGCAGCTTGAGTCGGACGGCCGAGCAAGAGACCCAGTACTTC.

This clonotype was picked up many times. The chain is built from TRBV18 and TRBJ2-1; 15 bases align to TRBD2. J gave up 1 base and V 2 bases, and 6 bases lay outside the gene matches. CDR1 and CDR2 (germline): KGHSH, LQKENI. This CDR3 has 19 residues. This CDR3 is CASSPLGLAGGRSYNEQFF. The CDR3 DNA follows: TGTGCCAGCTCACCATTGGGACTAGCGGGGGGCCGATCCTACAATGAGCAGTTCTTC.

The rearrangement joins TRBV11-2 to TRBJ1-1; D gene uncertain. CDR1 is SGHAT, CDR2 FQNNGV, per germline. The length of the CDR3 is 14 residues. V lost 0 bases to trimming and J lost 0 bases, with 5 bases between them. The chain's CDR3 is CASSLDLMNTEAFF. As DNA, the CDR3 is TGTGCCAGCAGCTTAGACCTGATGAACACTGAAGCTTTCTTT.

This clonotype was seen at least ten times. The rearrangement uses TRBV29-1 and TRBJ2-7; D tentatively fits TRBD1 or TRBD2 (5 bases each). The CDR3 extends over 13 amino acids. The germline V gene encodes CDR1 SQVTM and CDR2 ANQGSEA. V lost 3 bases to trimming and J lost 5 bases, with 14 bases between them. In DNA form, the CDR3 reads TGCAGCGTTGAGGGGGACCCCGCGGACGAGCAGTACTTC. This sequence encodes CSVEGDPADEQYF.

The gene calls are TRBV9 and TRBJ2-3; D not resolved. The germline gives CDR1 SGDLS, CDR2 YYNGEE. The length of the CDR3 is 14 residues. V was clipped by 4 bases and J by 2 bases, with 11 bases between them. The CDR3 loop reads CASSPFRSTDTQYF. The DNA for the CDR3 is TGTGCCAGCAGCCCCTTCAGGTCCACAGATACGCAGTATTTT.

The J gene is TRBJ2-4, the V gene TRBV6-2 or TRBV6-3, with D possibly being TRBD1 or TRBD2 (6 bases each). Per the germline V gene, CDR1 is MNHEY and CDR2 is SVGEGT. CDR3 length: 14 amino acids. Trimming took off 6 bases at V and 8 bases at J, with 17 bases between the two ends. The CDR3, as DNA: TGTGCCAGCAGGATACAGGGTAGGGAGGACATTCAGTACTTC. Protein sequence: CASRIQGREDIQYF.

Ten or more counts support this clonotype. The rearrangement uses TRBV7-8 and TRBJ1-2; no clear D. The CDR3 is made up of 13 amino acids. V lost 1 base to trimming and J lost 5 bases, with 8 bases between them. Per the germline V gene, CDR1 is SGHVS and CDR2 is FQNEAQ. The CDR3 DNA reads TGTGCCAGCAGCTTAGAGACCGAGTATGGCTACACCTTC. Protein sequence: CASSLETEYGYTF.

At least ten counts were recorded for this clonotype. The CDR3 sequence is CASSVGPDLSTDTQYF. DNA of the CDR3: TGTGCCAGCAGCGTAGGTCCGGACTTGTCCACAGATACGCAGTATTTT. V gene TRBV9 combines with J gene TRBJ2-3; a weak D match, TRBD2 (5 bases). Germline values: CDR1 SGDLS, CDR2 YYNGEE. The V end was cut by 0 bases, the J end by 2 bases, with 13 bases between. The CDR3 spans 16 residues.

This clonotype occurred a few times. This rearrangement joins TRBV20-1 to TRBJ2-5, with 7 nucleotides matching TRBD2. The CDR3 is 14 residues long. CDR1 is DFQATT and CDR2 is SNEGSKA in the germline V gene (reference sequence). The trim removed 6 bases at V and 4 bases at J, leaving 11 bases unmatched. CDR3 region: CSAGGRVVVETQYF. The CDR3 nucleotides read TGCAGTGCCGGGGGGAGGGTGGTGGTAGAGACCCAGTACTTC.